This is a list of T cell receptor beta chains from one sample in a study of shared clonotypes between healthy human individuals. Generated by immunoSEQ multiplex PCR, the TCRdb table keeps only in-frame clones and is missing some. This sample carries about 2.1 million clones, 93% of them seen once, and the ten largest clones take more than 1.5%. The sequencing sample was made of naive CD8+ T cells from PBMCs. The receptors shown here come from a man in his late teens or twenties in good health. Some clones in this sample may be carry-over from other donors' samples. Both conserved end residues are part of each CDR3. Fields, in order: J gene, V gene, CDR3 protein.

>TRBJ2-7|TRBV15
CATSRRQGGAYEQYF
>TRBJ2-7|TRBV7-2
CASSLGGNYEQYF
>TRBJ2-7|TRBV28
CASSFLPGAYEQYF
>TRBJ2-1|TRBV6-5
CASSYSVGDSYNEQFF
>TRBJ1-3|TRBV4-1
CASSQQGAVSGNTIYF
>TRBJ2-7|TRBV28
CASSPPTLANYEQYF
>TRBJ2-5|TRBV11-2
CASSLGPRPETQYF
>TRBJ1-2|TRBV9
CASSVGQVRGYTF
>TRBJ1-1|TRBV27
CASSLFRFNTEAFF
>TRBJ2-1|TRBV27
CASGFYNEQFF
>TRBJ2-1|TRBV27
CASSLGVWEGQFF
>TRBJ2-3|TRBV9
CASSVAGSSTDTQYF
>TRBJ2-7|TRBV5-1
CASSFGVTGTTTYEQYF
>TRBJ2-1|TRBV7-2
CASSLAGNYNEQFF
>TRBJ2-7|TRBV7-9
CASSLLTGNLYEQYF
>TRBJ1-4|TRBV6-1
CASSEPRDGNEKLFF
>TRBJ1-1|TRBV5-6
CASSLAQGASTEAFF
>TRBJ1-2|TRBV6-6
CATGGTTNTF
>TRBJ1-2|TRBV10-2
CASSEGEDGYTF
>TRBJ1-2|TRBV19
CASSITPGSGYTF
>TRBJ2-5|TRBV19
CASSSGGGRSETQYF
>TRBJ2-3|TRBV19
CASREGLAGAADTQYF
>TRBJ1-2|TRBV7-9
CASSPGRQIGGNGYTF
>TRBJ1-2|TRBV5-1
CASSLGTKTNYGYTF
>TRBJ2-1|TRBV11-3
CASSSRSGGTYNEQFF
>TRBJ2-6|TRBV5-4
CASSLVPDLNRANVLTF
>TRBJ2-7|TRBV5-1
CASSLTGNYEQYF
>TRBJ2-7|TRBV28
CASTDSGISYEQYF
>TRBJ1-1|TRBV7-8
CASSLDLRVNTEAFF
>TRBJ2-7|TRBV4-3
CASSNRGRGEQYF
>TRBJ1-4|TRBV27
CASRARGTEKLFF
>TRBJ2-5|TRBV2
CASSEISGDMRTQYF
>TRBJ2-1|TRBV7-9
CASSLGASEQFF
>TRBJ2-4|TRBV27
CASSSGTELIF
>TRBJ1-2|TRBV30
CAWNGGSNYGYTF
>TRBJ2-2|TRBV7-2
CASSPPGTDTLTGELFF
>TRBJ1-1|TRBV7-9
CASSPLTGLNTEAFF
>TRBJ2-1|TRBV4-1
CASSQDGRGYAGEGYNEQFF
>TRBJ1-1|TRBV27
CASRKTSYTEAFF
>TRBJ2-7|TRBV7-9
CASSLDQAAYEQYF
>TRBJ2-7|TRBV18
CASSPRPGTDEQYF
>TRBJ2-1|TRBV4-1
CASRPSHSEYSYNEQFF
>TRBJ2-7|TRBV28
CASKLTGGYEQYF
>TRBJ1-1|TRBV19
CATHDSRVTEAFF
>TRBJ1-5|TRBV7-2
CASSLVFLPVTSNQPQHF
>TRBJ2-1|TRBV7-9
CASSLGIDEQFF
>TRBJ1-5|TRBV28
CASSLWGQINQPQHF
>TRBJ1-2|TRBV7-9
CASSSRRPEAGYTF
>TRBJ2-7|TRBV11-2
CASREDHNEQYF
>TRBJ2-6|TRBV27
CASGLTGAGANVLTF
>TRBJ2-5|TRBV4-3
CASSQVAGQGPQETQYF
>TRBJ2-7|TRBV27
CASGVAGSSSEQYF